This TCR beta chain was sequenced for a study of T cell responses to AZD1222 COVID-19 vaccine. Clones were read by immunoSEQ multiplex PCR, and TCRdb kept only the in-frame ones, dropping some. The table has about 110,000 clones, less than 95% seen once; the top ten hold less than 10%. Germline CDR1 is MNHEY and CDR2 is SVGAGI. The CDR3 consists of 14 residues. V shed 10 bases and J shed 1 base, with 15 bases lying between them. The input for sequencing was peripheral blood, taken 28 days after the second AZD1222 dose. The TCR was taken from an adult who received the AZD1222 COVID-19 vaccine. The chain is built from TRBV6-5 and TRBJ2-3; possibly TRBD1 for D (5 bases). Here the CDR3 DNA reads TGTGCCACCCACCGCCAGGGTCGCACAGATACGCAGTATTTT. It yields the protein CATHRQGRTDTQYF.